The entry below gives a single T cell receptor beta chain sequence along with its context. Generated by immunoSEQ multiplex PCR, the TCRdb table keeps only in-frame clones and is missing some. The profile covers 130,000 to 150,000 clones, with about 92% appearing a single time and 2.5% to 4% taken by the ten largest. The data stem from a study of T cell responses to AZD1222 COVID-19 vaccine. This CDR3 contains 13 residues. Germline V gene sequence: CDR1 MNHEY, CDR2 SVGAGI. V lost 8 bases and J lost 7, with 18 bases in between. The source of this sequence is an adult in good health. This chain joins TRBV6-5 and TRBJ2-7; a weak D match, TRBD2 (6 bases). This specimen consisted of peripheral blood, obtained on day 0 of AZD1222 vaccination. Here the CDR3 reads CASGRGVLTEQYF. CDR3 DNA sequence: TGTGCCAGCGGCCGCGGGGTCTTAACGGAGCAGTACTTC.